The rows below give T cell receptor beta chains drawn from one sample of a study of OX40 agonist ivuxolimab in advanced cancers. Profiling relied on immunoSEQ multiplex PCR, and the TCRdb table lists in-frame clones only, not all of them. This table has over 55,000 clones, around 80% appearing once. Sample: CD4+ or CD8+ T cells sorted from blood, taken in a trial of the OX40 agonist ivuxolimab. Every receptor here comes from an adult with an advanced solid tumor such as melanoma, head and neck, liver or kidney cancer. The CDR3 runs from the conserved cysteine through the conserved F or W. D genes are given only for firm matches. A row's size may be missing; if present it is once, few, many or a size class.

D: .
length: 12
size: .
J: TRBJ2-1
V: TRBV5-1
CDR3: CASSGTDNEQFF
DNA: TGCGCCAGCAGCGGAACAGACAATGAGCAGTTCTTC

D: TRBD1
length: 17
size: .
J: TRBJ1-5
V: TRBV7-9
CDR3: CASSSGQGYFGDQPQHF
DNA: TGTGCCAGCAGCTCGGGACAGGGCTATTTTGGAGATCAGCCCCAGCATTTT

D: .
length: 15
size: .
J: TRBJ2-7
V: TRBV11-2
CDR3: CASSLAHQGIYEQYF
DNA: TGTGCCAGCAGCTTAGCCCACCAGGGGATCTACGAGCAGTACTTC

D: TRBD1
length: 17
size: .
J: TRBJ1-1
V: TRBV5-5
CDR3: CASSPEGQGALGTEAFF
DNA: TGTGCCAGCAGCCCCGAGGGACAGGGGGCTCTTGGCACTGAAGCTTTCTTT

D: .
length: 13
size: few
J: TRBJ1-1
V: TRBV30
CDR3: CAWSTQMNTEAFF
DNA: TGTGCCTGGTCCACCCAGATGAACACTGAAGCTTTCTTT

D: .
length: 17
size: .
J: TRBJ2-1
V: TRBV23-1
CDR3: CASSPRKGEGPPDEQFF
DNA: TGCGCCAGCAGCCCTAGGAAGGGGGAGGGCCCTCCGGATGAGCAGTTCTTC

D: .
length: 14
size: .
J: TRBJ2-1
V: TRBV10-3
CDR3: CAINGVSSYNEQFF
DNA: TGTGCCATCAACGGAGTGAGCTCCTACAATGAGCAGTTCTTC

D: TRBD2
length: 16
size: .
J: TRBJ2-3
V: TRBV18
CDR3: CASSSGLAGYKDTQYF
DNA: TGTGCCAGCTCATCGGGACTAGCGGGATACAAAGATACGCAGTATTTT

D: .
length: 17
size: .
J: TRBJ1-4
V: TRBV4-1
CDR3: CASSQGNAEPSNEKLFF
DNA: TGCGCCAGCAGCCAAGGCAACGCCGAGCCTAGTAATGAAAAACTGTTTTTT

D: .
length: 12
size: .
J: TRBJ2-7
V: TRBV2
CDR3: CASSYTGKKQYF
DNA: TGTGCCAGCAGTTACACCGGGAAAAAGCAGTACTTC